Given below is one T cell receptor (beta chain) in context. An end of the junction differs from the germline gene, which may be a read error. The sample comes from a study of T-cell reconstitution after alpha-beta-depleted transplantation in children. Germline lookup yields CDR1 MNHEY and CDR2 SVGAGI. The CDR3 sequence is 13 residues long. The authors prepared the TCRbeta library with unique molecular identifiers. TCRdb called the PCR reads again in MiXCR, with one record for every CDR3 protein. Among under 850,000 distinct CDR3 sequences listed, around 14% were seen once. The chain uses TRBV6-5 and TRBJ2-7; no clear D gene. This TCR was sampled from a girl aged 2-10 years with congenital amegakaryocytic thrombocytopenia, due to receive a stem cell transplant. Sequenced here: PBMCs, sampled before TCRalphabeta/CD19-depleted stem cell transplant. The CDR3 region has the DNA TGTGCCAGCAGTTACTCGGACGTTTCCGAGCGGTACTTC. It is translated as CASSYSDVSERYF.